A selection of T cell receptor beta chains follows, all from one sample in a study of shared clonotypes between healthy human individuals. The table came from immunoSEQ multiplex PCR; TCRdb's copy has only in-frame clones and leaves some out. The table lists fewer than 1.6 million clones, just under 99% of them singletons. The sequenced material came from naive CD4+ T cells sorted from blood. These TCRs come from a young man in good health. CDR3s include the opening cysteine and the closing phenylalanine or tryptophan. D genes are given only for firm matches. Clone size is not always given. Where it is, it says once, few, many or a class for expanded clones.

DNA: TGTGCCAGCAGCCGGACCGGGGGGTACATCACTGAAGCTTTCTTT; CDR3: CASSRTGGYITEAFF; size: .; V: TRBV7-2; J: TRBJ1-1; D: .
DNA: TGTGCCAGCAGCTCTCACGGGAGCTACACAGATACGCAGTATTTT; CDR3: CASSSHGSYTDTQYF; size: .; V: TRBV5-4; J: TRBJ2-3; D: .
DNA: TGTGCCAGCAGCCTAGGGAAGGAGACCCAGTACTTC; CDR3: CASSLGKETQYF; size: once; V: TRBV28; J: TRBJ2-5; D: .
DNA: TGCGCCAGCAGCCCCCGGGAGGGGCACTATGGCTACACCTTC; CDR3: CASSPREGHYGYTF; size: once; V: TRBV5-1; J: TRBJ1-2; D: .
DNA: TGCGCCAGCCGGCGGGACGAAGGCCAAAATGAGCAGTTCTTC; CDR3: CASRRDEGQNEQFF; size: .; V: TRBV5-1; J: TRBJ2-1; D: .
DNA: TGCGCCAGCAGCTTTACGGGACAGTCCGGGGAGCTGTTTTTT; CDR3: CASSFTGQSGELFF; size: .; V: TRBV5-1; J: TRBJ2-2; D: TRBD1
DNA: TGTGCCAGCAGCTTATTATCTACAGATACGCAGTATTTT; CDR3: CASSLLSTDTQYF; size: .; V: TRBV11-3; J: TRBJ2-3; D: .
DNA: TGTGCCAGCAGTTTGAAAACCAACTATGGCTACACCTTC; CDR3: CASSLKTNYGYTF; size: .; V: TRBV28; J: TRBJ1-2; D: .
DNA: TGTGCCAGCAGTTCGTTCTGGAACACAGATACGCAGTATTTT; CDR3: CASSSFWNTDTQYF; size: .; V: TRBV6-6; J: TRBJ2-3; D: .
DNA: TGTGCCAGCAGTGAACTAGCGGGAGCTACGCAGTATTTT; CDR3: CASSELAGATQYF; size: .; V: TRBV6-1; J: TRBJ2-3; D: TRBD2
DNA: TGCAGCGTTAGGCAGCGGTTAGCTGGTGAGCAGTTCTTC; CDR3: CSVRQRLAGEQFF; size: .; V: TRBV29-1; J: TRBJ2-1; D: .
DNA: TGTGCCAGCTCAGCCCCGGGACAGGGGCCCTACGAGCAGTACTTC; CDR3: CASSAPGQGPYEQYF; size: .; V: TRBV18; J: TRBJ2-7; D: TRBD1
DNA: TGTGCCAGCAGTGGGGTAGACGGTTCAACTAATGAAAAACTGTTTTTT; CDR3: CASSGVDGSTNEKLFF; size: .; V: TRBV6-1; J: TRBJ1-4; D: .
DNA: TGTGCCAGCAGCGCCCCTCTCAGGGGGGACAGGGGGCGCGAGCAGTACTTC; CDR3: CASSAPLRGDRGREQYF; size: .; V: TRBV21-1; J: TRBJ2-7; D: .
DNA: TGTGCCAGCAGCCCAGAGACTAATTTCGAAAAACTGTTTTTT; CDR3: CASSPETNFEKLFF; size: .; V: TRBV5-8; J: TRBJ1-4; D: .
DNA: TGTGCCAGCAGAGCAAGCCACGCCGGGGAGCTGTTTTTT; CDR3: CASRASHAGELFF; size: .; V: TRBV6-5; J: TRBJ2-2; D: .
DNA: TGTGCCACCGCCCGGGGAGGGACCTACGAGCAGTACTTC; CDR3: CATARGGTYEQYF; size: .; V: TRBV15; J: TRBJ2-7; D: TRBD2
DNA: TGTGCCAGCAGCCCCGGGACACCCAAAAACATTCAGTACTTC; CDR3: CASSPGTPKNIQYF; size: once; V: TRBV7-9; J: TRBJ2-4; D: .
DNA: TGTGCCAGCACGACGGCCCTGGCTTCCGAAAAACTGTTTTTT; CDR3: CASTTALASEKLFF; size: .; V: TRBV5-4; J: TRBJ1-4; D: .
DNA: TGTGCCAGCAGCTTACGGGCGGGGGCTGGAAACACCATATATTTT; CDR3: CASSLRAGAGNTIYF; size: .; V: TRBV7-6; J: TRBJ1-3; D: .
DNA: TGTGCCAGTATGGACAATTGGCCGGGTGAAGCTTTCTTT; CDR3: CASMDNWPGEAFF; size: once; V: TRBV19; J: TRBJ1-1; D: .
DNA: TGCGCCAGCAGCTTGAATACGGGGACTAGTCACTTGAATGAGCAGTTCTTC; CDR3: CASSLNTGTSHLNEQFF; size: once; V: TRBV5-1; J: TRBJ2-1; D: TRBD2
DNA: TGTGCCAGCAGCGGAGGGTTCGATGAAAAACTGTTTTTT; CDR3: CASSGGFDEKLFF; size: .; V: TRBV5-4; J: TRBJ1-4; D: .
DNA: TGTGCCAGTACACAGGGGGCAAACACCGGGGAGCTGTTTTTT; CDR3: CASTQGANTGELFF; size: .; V: TRBV10-3; J: TRBJ2-2; D: TRBD1
DNA: TGTGCCAGCAGCTTGGAATCAGTCGGCCCGGCGGATACGCAGTATTTT; CDR3: CASSLESVGPADTQYF; size: .; V: TRBV5-4; J: TRBJ2-3; D: .
DNA: TGTGCCAGCTCACCAAAACCCCCCAGCGGCAATGAGCAGTTCTTC; CDR3: CASSPKPPSGNEQFF; size: once; V: TRBV18; J: TRBJ2-1; D: .
DNA: TGTGCCAGCAGCCAAGACTTGTCGTCCTACGAGCAGTACTTC; CDR3: CASSQDLSSYEQYF; size: .; V: TRBV14; J: TRBJ2-7; D: .
DNA: TGCAGCGTTGTGGGTCAGGGGCTTGGGGGCTACACCTTC; CDR3: CSVVGQGLGGYTF; size: .; V: TRBV29-1; J: TRBJ1-2; D: .
DNA: TGTGCCACCTCGGAAAGCCAAGAGACCCAGTACTTC; CDR3: CATSESQETQYF; size: .; V: TRBV14; J: TRBJ2-5; D: .
DNA: TGTGCCAGCAGTCCCCGAGGGGGAACAGGGGCCTACGAGCAGTACTTC; CDR3: CASSPRGGTGAYEQYF; size: .; V: TRBV27; J: TRBJ2-7; D: TRBD1
DNA: TGTGCCAGCAGCCTACAGACAGGGGGCACCGGGGAGCTGTTTTTT; CDR3: CASSLQTGGTGELFF; size: .; V: TRBV11-2; J: TRBJ2-2; D: TRBD1
DNA: TGCGCCAGCAGCTGGGGACAGCTGAACACTGAAGCTTTCTTT; CDR3: CASSWGQLNTEAFF; size: .; V: TRBV5-1; J: TRBJ1-1; D: TRBD1
DNA: TGTGCCAGCAGACAGGGCGTTTTAAATGAGCAGTTCTTC; CDR3: CASRQGVLNEQFF; size: .; V: TRBV27; J: TRBJ2-1; D: .
DNA: TGTGCCAGCAGCCTATTGGACAGGGCCCGCGCAGATACGCAGTATTTT; CDR3: CASSLLDRARADTQYF; size: .; V: TRBV5-8; J: TRBJ2-3; D: TRBD1
DNA: TGTGCCAGCAGCGGGGGACCCAAAGAGACCCAGTACTTC; CDR3: CASSGGPKETQYF; size: .; V: TRBV11-2; J: TRBJ2-5; D: .
DNA: TGCGCCAGCAGCTTTTTGGCCGGGACAGGGTACAATGAGCAGTTCTTC; CDR3: CASSFLAGTGYNEQFF; size: .; V: TRBV5-1; J: TRBJ2-1; D: TRBD1
DNA: TGTGCCAGCAGCCTTGGACCGTTCTATGGCTACACCTTC; CDR3: CASSLGPFYGYTF; size: .; V: TRBV11-2; J: TRBJ1-2; D: .
DNA: TGTGCCAGCAGCTTCCGGGACAGGGACTACGAGCAGTACTTC; CDR3: CASSFRDRDYEQYF; size: .; V: TRBV7-2; J: TRBJ2-7; D: TRBD1